The 9 T cell receptor beta chains in this list originate from one sample, sequenced in a study of T cell responses to AZD1222 COVID-19 vaccine. Libraries were prepared by immunoSEQ multiplex PCR; TCRdb keeps only in-frame clonotypes and omits some of them. The table has about 93,000 clones, roughly 91% seen once. The source was peripheral blood, collected on day 0 of MenACWY control vaccination. All receptors come from an adult in good health.

This sequence joins TRBV9 and TRBJ2-3; TRBD1 matches 10 bases. The V gene end was trimmed by 0 bases and the J gene end by 4 bases; junction bases not matched to a gene: 2. The CDR3 has 15 residues. Germline assignment: CDR1 SGDLS and CDR2 YYNGEE. CDR3 nucleotides: TGTGCCAGCAGCGTAGCGGGACAGGGGTCAGATACGCAGTATTTT. Its protein product is CASSVAGQGSDTQYF.

CDR3 sequence (DNA): TGTGCCAGCAGCGTCAGTAGGTGGACGGGCCCCGGAAACACCATATATTTT. Residues: CASSVSRWTGPGNTIYF. The chain is built from TRBV9 and TRBJ1-3, with D unresolved. V lost 2 bases, J lost 4 bases, and 19 bases lay in between. This CDR3 region has 17 residues. Per the germline V gene, CDR1 is SGDLS and CDR2 is YYNGEE.

The rearrangement links TRBV11-2 to TRBJ2-1; D is unclear. CDR1 is SGHAT and CDR2 is FQNNGV in the germline V gene. This CDR3 is 11 amino acids long. V was clipped by 0 bases and J by 15 bases, with 9 bases between them. CDR3 nucleotide sequence: TGTGCCAGCAGCTTAGAGGGTCATTTGTTCTTC. This translates into CASSLEGHLFF.

V and J are TRBV27 and TRBJ2-7; D uncertain. The germline V and J ends were trimmed by 8 bases and 2 bases, with 13 bases remaining between them. The CDR3 has 13 amino acids. Germline loops: CDR1 MNHEY, CDR2 SMNVEV (reference sequence). As DNA, the CDR3 is TGTGCCAGCCTTCCCGGCAGGCCCTACGAGCAGTACTTC. It yields the protein CASLPGRPYEQYF.

V is TRBV7-3 and J is TRBJ2-2; D is ambiguous. V was clipped by 5 bases and J by 4 bases, with 8 bases between them. The germline CDR1 and CDR2 sequences are SGHTA and FQGTGA. The CDR3 consists of 13 residues. The DNA of the CDR3 is TGTGCCAGCAGCACCCAGCCCACCGGGGAGCTGTTTTTT. Protein sequence: CASSTQPTGELFF.

The chain joins TRBV4-1 to TRBJ2-2; TRBD1 matches 7 bases. V trimming: 3 bases; J trimming: 1 base; junction bases outside the gene matches: 8. The CDR3 consists of 17 residues. CDR1 is MGHRA and CDR2 is YSYEKL in the germline V gene. CDR3: CASSHWDRPLNTGELFF. CDR3 bases: TGCGCCAGCAGCCACTGGGACAGACCTTTGAACACCGGGGAGCTGTTTTTT.

The chain couples TRBV7-2 to TRBJ1-2; D remains ambiguous. Trimming cost V 4 bases and J 8 bases, with 17 bases left between them. Germline CDR1 is SGHTA and CDR2 is FQGNSA. There are 14 residues in the CDR3. The CDR3 DNA follows: TGTGCCAGCAGCTCCCCGGTTTTGGGCAAAGGCTACACCTTC. Translated: CASSSPVLGKGYTF.

The sample holds one count of this clone. A junction end diverges from the germline sequence, so it may reflect a read error. This chain uses TRBV7-8 with TRBJ2-5, with a possible D match to TRBD1 (5 bases). Germline loops: CDR1 SGHVS, CDR2 FQNEAQ. The CDR3 is 14 residues long. This chain's CDR3 is CASSTDSYQETQYF. The CDR3 DNA is TGTGCCAGCAGTACAGACAGTTACCAGGAGACCCAGTACTTC.

The chain uses TRBV27 and TRBJ1-5, with TRBD1 matching over 10 bases. The trim removed 4 bases at V and 6 bases at J, leaving 0 bases unmatched. CDR3 size: 13 residues. CDR1 is MNHEY, CDR2 SMNVEV, per germline (reference sequence). In DNA form, the CDR3 reads TGTGCCAGCAGTTGGGACAGGGGTCAGCCCCAGCATTTT. It specifies CASSWDRGQPQHF.